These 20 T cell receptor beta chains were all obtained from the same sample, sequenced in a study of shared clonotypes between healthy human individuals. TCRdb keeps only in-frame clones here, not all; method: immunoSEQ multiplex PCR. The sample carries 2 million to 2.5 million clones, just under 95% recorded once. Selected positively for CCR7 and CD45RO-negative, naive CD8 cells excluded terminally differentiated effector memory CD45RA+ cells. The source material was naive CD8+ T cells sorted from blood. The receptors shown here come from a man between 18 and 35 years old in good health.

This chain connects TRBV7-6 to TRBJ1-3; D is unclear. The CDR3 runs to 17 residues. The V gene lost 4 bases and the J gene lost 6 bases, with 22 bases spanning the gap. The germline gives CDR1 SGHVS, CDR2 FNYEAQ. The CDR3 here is CASSSLSREGLENTIYF. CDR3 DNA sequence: TGTGCCAGCAGCTCCCTATCTCGCGAAGGTCTAGAAAACACCATATATTTT. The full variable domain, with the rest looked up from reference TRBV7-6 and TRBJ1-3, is GAGVSQSPRYKVTKRGQDVALRCDPISGHVSLYWYRQALGQGPEFLTYFNYEAQQDKSGLPNDRFSAERPEGSISTLTIQRTEQRDSAMYRCASSSLSREGLENTIYFGEGSWLTVV.

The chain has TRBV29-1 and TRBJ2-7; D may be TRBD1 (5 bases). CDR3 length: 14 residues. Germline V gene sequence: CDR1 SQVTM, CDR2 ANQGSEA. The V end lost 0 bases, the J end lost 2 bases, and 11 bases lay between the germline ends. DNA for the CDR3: TGCAGCGTTGAAGATTGGCAGGGAACCTACGAGCAGTACTTC. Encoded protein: CSVEDWQGTYEQYF.

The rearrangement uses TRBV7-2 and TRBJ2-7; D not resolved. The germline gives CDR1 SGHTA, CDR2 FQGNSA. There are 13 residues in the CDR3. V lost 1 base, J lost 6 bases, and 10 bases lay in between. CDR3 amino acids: CASSLGAYLEQYF. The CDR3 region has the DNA TGTGCCAGCAGCTTAGGCGCCTACCTCGAGCAGTACTTC.

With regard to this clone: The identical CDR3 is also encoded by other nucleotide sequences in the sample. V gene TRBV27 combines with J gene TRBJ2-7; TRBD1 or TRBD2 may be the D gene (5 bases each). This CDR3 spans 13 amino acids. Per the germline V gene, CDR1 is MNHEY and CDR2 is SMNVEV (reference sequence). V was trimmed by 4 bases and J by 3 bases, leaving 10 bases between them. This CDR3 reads CASSSGAVYEQYF. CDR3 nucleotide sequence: TGTGCCAGCAGTTCCGGGGCCGTCTACGAGCAGTACTTC.

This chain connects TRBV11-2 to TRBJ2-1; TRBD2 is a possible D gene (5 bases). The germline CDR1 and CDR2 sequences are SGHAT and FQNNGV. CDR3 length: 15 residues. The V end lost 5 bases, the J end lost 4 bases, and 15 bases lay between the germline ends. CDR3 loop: CASSPKSGLYNEQFF. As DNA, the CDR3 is TGTGCCAGCAGCCCTAAATCCGGACTGTACAATGAGCAGTTCTTC.

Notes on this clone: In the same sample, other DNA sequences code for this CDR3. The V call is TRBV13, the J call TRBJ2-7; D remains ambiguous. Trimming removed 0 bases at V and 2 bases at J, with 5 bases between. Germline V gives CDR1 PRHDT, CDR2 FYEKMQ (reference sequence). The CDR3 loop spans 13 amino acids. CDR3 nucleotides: TGTGCCAGCAGCTTAGGCCGAACCTACGAGCAGTACTTC. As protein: CASSLGRTYEQYF.

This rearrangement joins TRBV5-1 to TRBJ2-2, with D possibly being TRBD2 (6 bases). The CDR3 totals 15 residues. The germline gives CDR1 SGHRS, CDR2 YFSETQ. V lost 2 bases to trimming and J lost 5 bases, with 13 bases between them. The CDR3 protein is CASSLSGRRTGELFF. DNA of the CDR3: TGCGCCAGCAGCTTATCCGGGAGAAGAACCGGGGAGCTGTTTTTT.

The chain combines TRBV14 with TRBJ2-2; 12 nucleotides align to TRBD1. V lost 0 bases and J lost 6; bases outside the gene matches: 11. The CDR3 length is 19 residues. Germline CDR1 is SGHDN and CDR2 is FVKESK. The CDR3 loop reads CASSQEAGTGGYGAGELFF. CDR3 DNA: TGTGCCAGCAGCCAAGAGGCCGGGACAGGGGGCTACGGTGCCGGGGAGCTGTTTTTT.

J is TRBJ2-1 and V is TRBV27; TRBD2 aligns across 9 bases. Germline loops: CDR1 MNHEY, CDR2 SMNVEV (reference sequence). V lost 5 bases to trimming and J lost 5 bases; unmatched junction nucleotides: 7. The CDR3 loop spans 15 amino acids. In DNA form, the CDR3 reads TGTGCCAGCAGTCTGGGGACTAGCCTAAACAATGAGCAGTTCTTC. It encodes CASSLGTSLNNEQFF.

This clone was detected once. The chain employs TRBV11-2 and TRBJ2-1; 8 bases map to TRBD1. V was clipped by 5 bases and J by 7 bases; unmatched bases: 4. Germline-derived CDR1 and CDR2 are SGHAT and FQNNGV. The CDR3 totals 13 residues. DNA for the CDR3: TGTGCCAGCAGCCCGACAGGGGTGAATGAGCAGTTCTTC. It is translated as CASSPTGVNEQFF.

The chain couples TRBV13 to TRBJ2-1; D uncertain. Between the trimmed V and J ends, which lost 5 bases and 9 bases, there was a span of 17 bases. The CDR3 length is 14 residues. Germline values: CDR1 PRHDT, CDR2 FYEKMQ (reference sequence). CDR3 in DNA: TGTGCCAGCAGCGGCGAAGAGGTGTGGGCTGAGCAGTTCTTC. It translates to CASSGEEVWAEQFF.

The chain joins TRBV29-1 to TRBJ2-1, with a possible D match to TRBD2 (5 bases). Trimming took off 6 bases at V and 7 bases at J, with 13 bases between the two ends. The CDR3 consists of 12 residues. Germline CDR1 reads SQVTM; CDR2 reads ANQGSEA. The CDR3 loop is CSVEEASNEQFF. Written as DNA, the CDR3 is TGCAGCGTGGAGGAGGCGTCGAATGAGCAGTTCTTC.

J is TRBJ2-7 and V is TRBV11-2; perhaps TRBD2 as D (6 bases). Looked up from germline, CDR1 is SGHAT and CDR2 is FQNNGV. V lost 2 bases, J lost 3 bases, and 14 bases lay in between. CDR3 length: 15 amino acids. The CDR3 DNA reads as TGTGCCAGCAGCTTACCTTACGGGAGTAACTACGAGCAGTACTTC. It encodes CASSLPYGSNYEQYF.

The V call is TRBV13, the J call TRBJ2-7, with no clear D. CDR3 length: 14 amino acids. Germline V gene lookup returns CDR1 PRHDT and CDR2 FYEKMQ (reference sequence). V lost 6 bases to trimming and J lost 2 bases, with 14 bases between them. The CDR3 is CASRNRRGTYEQYF. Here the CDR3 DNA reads TGTGCCAGCAGAAACCGCCGAGGAACCTACGAGCAGTACTTC.

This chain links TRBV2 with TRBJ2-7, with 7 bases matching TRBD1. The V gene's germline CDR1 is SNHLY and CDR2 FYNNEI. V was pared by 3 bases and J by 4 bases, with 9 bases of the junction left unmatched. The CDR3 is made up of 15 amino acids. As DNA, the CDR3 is TGTGCCAGCAGTGATGGCCGGCAGGGGGAGTACGAGCAGTACTTC. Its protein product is CASSDGRQGEYEQYF.

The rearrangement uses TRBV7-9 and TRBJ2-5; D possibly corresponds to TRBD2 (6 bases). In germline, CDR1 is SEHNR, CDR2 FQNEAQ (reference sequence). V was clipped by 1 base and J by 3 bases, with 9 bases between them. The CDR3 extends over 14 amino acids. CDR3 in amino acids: CASSLGSSEETQYF. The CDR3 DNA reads TGTGCCAGCAGCTTAGGTTCTAGCGAAGAGACCCAGTACTTC.

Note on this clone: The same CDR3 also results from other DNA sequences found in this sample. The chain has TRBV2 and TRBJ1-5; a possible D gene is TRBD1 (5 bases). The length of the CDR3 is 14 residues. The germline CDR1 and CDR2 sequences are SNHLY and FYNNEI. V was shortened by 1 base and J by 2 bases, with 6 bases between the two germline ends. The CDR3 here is CASSEGGGNQPQHF. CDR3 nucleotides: TGTGCCAGCAGTGAAGGGGGGGGCAATCAGCCCCAGCATTTT.

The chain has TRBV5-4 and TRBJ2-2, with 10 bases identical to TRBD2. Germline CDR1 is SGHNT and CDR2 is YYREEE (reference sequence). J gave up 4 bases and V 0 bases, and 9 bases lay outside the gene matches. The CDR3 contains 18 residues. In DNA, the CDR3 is TGTGCCAGCAGCTTGGACGGCCCTAGCGGGAGAAGCACCGGGGAGCTGTTTTTT. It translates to CASSLDGPSGRSTGELFF.

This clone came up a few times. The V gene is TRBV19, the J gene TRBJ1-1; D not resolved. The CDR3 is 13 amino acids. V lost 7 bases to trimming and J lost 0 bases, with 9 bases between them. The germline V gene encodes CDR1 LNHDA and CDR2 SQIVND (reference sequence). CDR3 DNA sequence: TGTGCCAGTAAAAACAGAATGAACACTGAAGCTTTCTTT. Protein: CASKNRMNTEAFF.

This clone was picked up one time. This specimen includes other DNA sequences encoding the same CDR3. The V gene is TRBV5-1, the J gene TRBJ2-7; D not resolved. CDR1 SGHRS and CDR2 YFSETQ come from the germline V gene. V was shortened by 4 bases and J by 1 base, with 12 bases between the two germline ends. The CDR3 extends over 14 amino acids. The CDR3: CASSPGTLSYEQYF. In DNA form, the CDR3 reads TGCGCCAGCAGCCCAGGAACCTTATCCTACGAGCAGTACTTC.